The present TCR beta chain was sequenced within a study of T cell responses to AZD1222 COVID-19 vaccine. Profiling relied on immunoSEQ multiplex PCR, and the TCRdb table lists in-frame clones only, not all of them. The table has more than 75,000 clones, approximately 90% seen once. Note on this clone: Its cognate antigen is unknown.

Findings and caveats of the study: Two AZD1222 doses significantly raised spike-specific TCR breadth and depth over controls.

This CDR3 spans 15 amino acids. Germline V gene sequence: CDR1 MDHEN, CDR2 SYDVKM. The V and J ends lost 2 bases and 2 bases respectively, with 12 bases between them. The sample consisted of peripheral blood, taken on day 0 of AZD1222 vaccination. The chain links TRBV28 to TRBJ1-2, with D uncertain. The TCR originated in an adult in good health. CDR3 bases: TGTGCCAGCAGTTTAACCACACAGATGAACTATGGCTACACCTTC. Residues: CASSLTTQMNYGYTF.